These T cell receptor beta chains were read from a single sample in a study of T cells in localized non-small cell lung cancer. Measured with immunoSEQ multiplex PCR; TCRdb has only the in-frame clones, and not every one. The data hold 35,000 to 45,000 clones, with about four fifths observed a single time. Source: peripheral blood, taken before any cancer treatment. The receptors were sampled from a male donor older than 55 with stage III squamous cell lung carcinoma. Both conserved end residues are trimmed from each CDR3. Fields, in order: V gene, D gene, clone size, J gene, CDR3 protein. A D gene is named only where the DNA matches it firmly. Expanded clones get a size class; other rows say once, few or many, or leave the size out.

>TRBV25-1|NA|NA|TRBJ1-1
ASSESGRGRTEAF
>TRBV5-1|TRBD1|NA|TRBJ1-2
ASSLGDRGKRYGYT
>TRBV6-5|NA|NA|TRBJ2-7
ASTADSSRYEQY
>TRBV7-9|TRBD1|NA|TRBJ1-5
ASSLGTAGGSPQH
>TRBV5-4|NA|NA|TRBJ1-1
ASSRSAGSIGDTEAF
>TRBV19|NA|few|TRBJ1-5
ASSTGGHQPQH
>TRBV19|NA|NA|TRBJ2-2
ASSIQVTNTGELF
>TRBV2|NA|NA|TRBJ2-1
ASSAVTQGYNEQF
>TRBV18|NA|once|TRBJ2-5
ASSPKETQY
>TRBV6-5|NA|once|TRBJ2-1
ASSPRRDYNEQF
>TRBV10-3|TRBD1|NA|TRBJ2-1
AISDAGQGANEQF
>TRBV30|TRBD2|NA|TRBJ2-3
AWSGSRGVSTDTQY
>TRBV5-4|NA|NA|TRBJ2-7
ASSPEGDPRYEQY
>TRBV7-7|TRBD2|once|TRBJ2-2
ASSLGLAGSNTGELF
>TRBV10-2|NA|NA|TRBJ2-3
ASSARDPHSGTDTQY
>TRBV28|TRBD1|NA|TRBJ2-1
ASSLTGDRGSDNEQF
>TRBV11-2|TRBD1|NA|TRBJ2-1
ASSLLSRTGGADEQF
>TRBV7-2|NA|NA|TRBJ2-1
ASSPEGGPYNEQF
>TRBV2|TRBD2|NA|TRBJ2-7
ASSYQGSGVSYEQY
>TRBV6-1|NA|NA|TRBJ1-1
ASSEIGGAGDTEAF
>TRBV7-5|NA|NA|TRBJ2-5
VRSAPPRQSQETQY
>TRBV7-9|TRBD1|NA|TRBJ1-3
ASSRQGAYSSSGNTIY
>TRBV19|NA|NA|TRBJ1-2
ASSIWTGGSANYGYT
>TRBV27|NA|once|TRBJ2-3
ASNRGGGGTDTQY
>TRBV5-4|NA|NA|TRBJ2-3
ASSLNTDTQY
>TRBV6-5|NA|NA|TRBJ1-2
ASSYSKGVYGYT
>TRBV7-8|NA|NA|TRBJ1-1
ASSPFGGNTEAF
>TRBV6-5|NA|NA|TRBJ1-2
ASSYSTRGNYGYT
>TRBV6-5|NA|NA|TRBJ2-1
ASSSRAQGQIEQF
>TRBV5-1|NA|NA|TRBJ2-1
ASSLAFNKGQF
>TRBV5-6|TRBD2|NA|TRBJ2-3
ASSLGSGRTDTQY
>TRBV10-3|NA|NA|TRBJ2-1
ATEEGVGNEQF
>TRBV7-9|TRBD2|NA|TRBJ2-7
ASSTSGRLYEQY
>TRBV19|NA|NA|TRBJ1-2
ASSAEMGGYT
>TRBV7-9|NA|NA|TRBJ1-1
ASSLGEWTEAF
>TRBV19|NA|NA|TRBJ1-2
ASSIDTGPNYGYT
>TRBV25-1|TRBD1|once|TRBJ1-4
ASNPIGGGEKLF
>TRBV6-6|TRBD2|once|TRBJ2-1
ASSYGSGRTNEQF
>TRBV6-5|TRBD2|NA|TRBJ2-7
ASSWGRDSYEQY
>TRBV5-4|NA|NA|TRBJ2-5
ASSLNTGQSQTQY
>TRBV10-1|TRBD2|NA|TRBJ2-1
ASTELAGGPGFEQF
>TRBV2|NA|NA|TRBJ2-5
ASSVFETQY